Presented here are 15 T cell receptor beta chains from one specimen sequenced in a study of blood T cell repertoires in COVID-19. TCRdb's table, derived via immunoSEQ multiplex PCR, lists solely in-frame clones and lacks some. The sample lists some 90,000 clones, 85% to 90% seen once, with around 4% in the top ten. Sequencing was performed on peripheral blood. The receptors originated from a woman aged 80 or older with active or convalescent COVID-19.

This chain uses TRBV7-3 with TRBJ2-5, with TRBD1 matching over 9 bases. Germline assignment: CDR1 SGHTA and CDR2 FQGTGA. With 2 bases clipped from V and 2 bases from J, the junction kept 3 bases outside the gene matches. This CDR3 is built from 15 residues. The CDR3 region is CASSLPGQGQETQYF. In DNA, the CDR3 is TGTGCCAGCAGCTTACCGGGACAGGGACAAGAGACCCAGTACTTC.

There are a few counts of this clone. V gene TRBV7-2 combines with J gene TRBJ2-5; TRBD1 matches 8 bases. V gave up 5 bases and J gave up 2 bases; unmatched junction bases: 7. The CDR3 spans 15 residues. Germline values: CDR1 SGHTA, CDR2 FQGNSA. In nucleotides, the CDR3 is TGTGCCAGCAGCCGGGACAGGTTATTTCAAGAGACCCAGTACTTC. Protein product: CASSRDRLFQETQYF.

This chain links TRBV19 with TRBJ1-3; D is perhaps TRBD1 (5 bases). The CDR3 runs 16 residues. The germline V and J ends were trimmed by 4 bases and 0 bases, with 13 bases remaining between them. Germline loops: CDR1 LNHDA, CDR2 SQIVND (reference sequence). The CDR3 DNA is TGTGCCAGTAGTAAAAACAGGCTGAGCTCTGGAAACACCATATATTTT. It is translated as CASSKNRLSSGNTIYF.

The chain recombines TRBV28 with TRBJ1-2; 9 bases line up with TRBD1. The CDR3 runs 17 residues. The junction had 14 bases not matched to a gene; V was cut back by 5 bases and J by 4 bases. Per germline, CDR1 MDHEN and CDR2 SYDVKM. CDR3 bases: TGTGCCAGCAGTCTCACCGCCGGGGGACAGGGCCTCTATGGCTACACCTTC. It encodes CASSLTAGGQGLYGYTF.

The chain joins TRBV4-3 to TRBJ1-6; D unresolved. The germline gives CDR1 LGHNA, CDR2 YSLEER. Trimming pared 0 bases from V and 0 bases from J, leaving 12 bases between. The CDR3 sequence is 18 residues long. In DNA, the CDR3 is TGCGCCAGCAGCCAAGATGTTCCAGGTAGCTCCTATAATTCACCCCTCCACTTT. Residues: CASSQDVPGSSYNSPLHF.

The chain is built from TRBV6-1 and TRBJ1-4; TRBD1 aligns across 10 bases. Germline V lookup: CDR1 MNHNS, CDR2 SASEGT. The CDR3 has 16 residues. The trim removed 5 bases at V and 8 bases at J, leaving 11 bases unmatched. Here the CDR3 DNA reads TGTGCCAGCAGTAAAGACAGGGGGCGCATCCAAGAAAAACTGTTTTTT. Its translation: CASSKDRGRIQEKLFF.

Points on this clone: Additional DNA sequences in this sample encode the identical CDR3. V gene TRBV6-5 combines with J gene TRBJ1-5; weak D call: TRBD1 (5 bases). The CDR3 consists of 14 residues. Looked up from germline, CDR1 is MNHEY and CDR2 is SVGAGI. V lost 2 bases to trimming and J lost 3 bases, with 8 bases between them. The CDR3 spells CASSYRGDNQPQHF. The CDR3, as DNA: TGTGCCAGCAGTTACCGGGGGGACAATCAGCCCCAGCATTTT.

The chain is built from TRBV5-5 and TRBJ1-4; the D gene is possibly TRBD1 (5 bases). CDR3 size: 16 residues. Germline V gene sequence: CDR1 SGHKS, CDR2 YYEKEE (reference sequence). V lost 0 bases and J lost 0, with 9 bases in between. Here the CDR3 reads CASSLGSTATNEKLFF. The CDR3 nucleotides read TGTGCCAGCAGCTTGGGTTCGACAGCAACTAATGAAAAACTGTTTTTT. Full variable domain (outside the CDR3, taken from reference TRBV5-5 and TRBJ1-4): DAGVTQSPTHLIKTRGQQVTLRCSPISGHKSVSWYQQVLGQGPQFIFQYYEKEERGRGNFPDRFSARQFPNYSSELNVNALLLGDSALYLCASSLGSTATNEKLFFGSGTQLSVL.

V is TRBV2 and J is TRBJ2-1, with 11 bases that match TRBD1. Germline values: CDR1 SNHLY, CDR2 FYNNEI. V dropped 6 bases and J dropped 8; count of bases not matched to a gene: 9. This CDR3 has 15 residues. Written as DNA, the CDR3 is TGTGCCAGCAGGGGGGACAGGGGGAGTTTCGATGAGCAGTTCTTC. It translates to CASRGDRGSFDEQFF.

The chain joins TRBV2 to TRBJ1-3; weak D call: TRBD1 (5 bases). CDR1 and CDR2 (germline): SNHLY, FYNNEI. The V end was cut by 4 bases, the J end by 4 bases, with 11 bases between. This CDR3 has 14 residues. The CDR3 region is CASSVGVEGNTIYF. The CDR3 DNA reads TGTGCCAGCAGTGTAGGGGTGGAAGGAAACACCATATATTTT.

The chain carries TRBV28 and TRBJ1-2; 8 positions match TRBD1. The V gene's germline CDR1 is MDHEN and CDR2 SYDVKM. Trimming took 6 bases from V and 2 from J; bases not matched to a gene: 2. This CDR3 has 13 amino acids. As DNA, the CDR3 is TGTGCCAGCAGCCCAGGGGGCAACTATGGCTACACCTTC. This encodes CASSPGGNYGYTF.

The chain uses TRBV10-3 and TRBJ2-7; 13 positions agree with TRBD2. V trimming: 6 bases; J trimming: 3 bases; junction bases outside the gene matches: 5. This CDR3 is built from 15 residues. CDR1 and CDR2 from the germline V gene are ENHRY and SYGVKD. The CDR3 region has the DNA TGTGCCATCAGGGGCGGACTAGCGGGAGTCTACGAGCAGTACTTC. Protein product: CAIRGGLAGVYEQYF.

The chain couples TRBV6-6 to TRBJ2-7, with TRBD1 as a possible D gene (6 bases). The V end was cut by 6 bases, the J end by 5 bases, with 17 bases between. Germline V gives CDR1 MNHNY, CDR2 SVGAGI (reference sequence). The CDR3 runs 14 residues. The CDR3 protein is CASRIDRFRNEQYF. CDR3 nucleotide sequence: TGTGCCAGCAGGATTGACAGGTTTCGGAACGAGCAGTACTTC.

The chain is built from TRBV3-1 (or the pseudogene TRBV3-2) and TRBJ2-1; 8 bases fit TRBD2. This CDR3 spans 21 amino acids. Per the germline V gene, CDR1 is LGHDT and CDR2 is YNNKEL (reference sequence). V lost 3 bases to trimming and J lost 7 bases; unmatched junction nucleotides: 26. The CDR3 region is CASSHDWGKERTGTRGNEQFF. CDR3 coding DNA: TGTGCCAGCAGCCACGACTGGGGAAAGGAAAGAACCGGGACTAGGGGGAATGAGCAGTTCTTC.

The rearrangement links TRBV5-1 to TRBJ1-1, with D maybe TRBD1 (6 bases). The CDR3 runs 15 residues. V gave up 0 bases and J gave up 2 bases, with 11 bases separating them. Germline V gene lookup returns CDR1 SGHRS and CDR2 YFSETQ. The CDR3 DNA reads TGCGCCAGCAGCTTGGATGGCAGGGGAAACACTGAAGCTTTCTTT. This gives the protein CASSLDGRGNTEAFF.